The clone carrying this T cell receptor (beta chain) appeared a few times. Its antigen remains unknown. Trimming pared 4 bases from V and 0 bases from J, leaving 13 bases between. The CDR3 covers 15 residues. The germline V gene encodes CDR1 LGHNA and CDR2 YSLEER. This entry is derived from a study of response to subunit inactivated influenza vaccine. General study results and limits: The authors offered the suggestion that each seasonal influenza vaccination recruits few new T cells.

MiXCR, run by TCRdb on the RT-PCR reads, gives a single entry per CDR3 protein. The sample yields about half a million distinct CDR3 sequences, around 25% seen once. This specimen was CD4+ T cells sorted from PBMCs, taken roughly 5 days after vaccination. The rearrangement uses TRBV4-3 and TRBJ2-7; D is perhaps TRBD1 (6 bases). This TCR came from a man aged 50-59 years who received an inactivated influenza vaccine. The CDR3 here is CASSLGRDISYEQYF. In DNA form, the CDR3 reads TGCGCCAGCAGCCTCGGAAGGGACATCTCCTACGAGCAGTACTTC.